The 22 T cell receptor beta chains listed next were all sequenced from one sample in a study of tumor and adjacent non-tumor tissue in lung cancer. A modified ARM-PCR protocol with three rounds of nested PCR amplified TCRbeta. MiXCR, run by TCRdb on the multiplex PCR reads, gives a single entry per CDR3 protein. The table records roughly 90,000 distinct CDR3 sequences, 65% to 80% of them present only once. The template was RNA from unsorted bulk tissue. This non-tumor lung sample came from over 3 cm beyond the tumor edge. The material sequenced was distant non-tumor lung tissue. These receptors were collected from a woman between 50 and 59 years old with non-small cell lung cancer.

Notes on this clonotype: One end of the junction varies from germline; a read error may be responsible. This chain joins TRBV5-1 and TRBJ1-5, with TRBD1 matching 7 bases. CDR1 is SGHRS and CDR2 is YFSETQ in the germline V gene. This CDR3 region has 15 residues. CDR3 nucleotide sequence: TGCGCCAGCAACTTGGAGGGGGCCGGCAATCAGCCCCAGCATTTT. It codes for CASNLEGAGNQPQHF.

In its sample, this clonotype was seen once. One junction end disagrees with the germline gene, perhaps due to a read error. The chain employs TRBV11-2 and TRBJ2-3, with a possible D match to TRBD1 (6 bases). The CDR3 totals 15 residues. The germline V gene has CDR1 SGHAT and CDR2 FQNNGV. The CDR3 nucleotides are TGTGCCCGCAGCTCAGGACCCCCAGGGGACCATACGCAATATTTT. Its protein product is CARSSGPPGDHTQYF.

As concerns this clonotype: A read error may account for a junction end that differs from germline. The chain uses TRBV6-6 and TRBJ2-7; 7 bases match TRBD1. The CDR3 sequence is 14 residues long. CDR1 and CDR2 (germline): MNHNY, SVGAGI (reference sequence). In nucleotides, the CDR3 is TGTGCCAGCAGCAGCCGGGACAGCACCCACGAGCAATACTTC. Its translation: CASSSRDSTHEQYF.

Relative to its sample, this clonotype is medium-sized. The gene calls are TRBV12-3 or TRBV12-4 and TRBJ2-5; unclear D gene. Between the trimmed V and J ends, which lost 6 bases and 0 bases, there was a span of 5 bases. The CDR3 is made up of 12 amino acids. For the CDR3, the DNA is TGTGCCAGCAGGGGCAACCAAGAGACCCAGTACTTC. Protein product: CASRGNQETQYF.

On this clonotype: Since the CDR3 does not end with the conserved phenylalanine or tryptophan, this likely comes from a read error. The chain uses TRBV28 and TRBJ2-5; 8 bases line up with TRBD1. The germline CDR1 and CDR2 sequences are MDHEN and SYDVKM. The length of the CDR3 is 14 residues. After removal of 9 bases from V and 5 bases from J, the junction contained 11 bases not matched to a gene. The CDR3 loop is CASTGQGMWETQYI. For the CDR3, the DNA is TGTGCCAGTACTGGACAGGGAATGTGGGAGACCCAGTACATC.

This clonotype was picked up one time. Compared with germline, one end of the junction differs, possibly owing to a read error. The rearrangement links TRBV4-1 to TRBJ2-1; 15 nucleotides align to TRBD2. The CDR3 totals 19 residues. Germline CDR1 and CDR2: MGHRA and YSYEKL. DNA of the CDR3: TGCGCCAGCAGCCACCTGGGACTAGCGGGGGGACCCTCCTACAATGAGCTGTTCTTC. It yields the protein CASSHLGLAGGPSYNELFF.

This clonotype was counted ten times or more. The genes are TRBV20-1 and TRBJ2-5; D is perhaps TRBD1 (6 bases). This CDR3 region has 12 residues. The V and J ends lost 3 bases and 3 bases respectively, with 8 bases between them. Germline loops: CDR1 DFQATT, CDR2 SNEGSKA (reference sequence). The CDR3 loop is CSARPGEETQYF. The CDR3 DNA follows: TGCAGTGCTAGGCCAGGGGAAGAGACCCAGTACTTC.

A word on this clonotype: Possible read error: a much larger clone is one base away. The chain links TRBV5-1 to TRBJ1-1, with D possibly being TRBD1 (5 bases). Trimming cost V 0 bases and J 0 bases, with 15 bases left between them. Looked up from germline, CDR1 is SGHRS and CDR2 is YFSETQ. The CDR3 totals 17 residues. This CDR3 reads CASSLGNETELNTEAFF. The CDR3 coding sequence is TGCGCCAGCAGCTTGGGCAATGAGACAGAATTGAACACTGAAGCTTTCTTT.

The chain combines TRBV11-2 with TRBJ2-1; TRBD2 aligns across 9 bases. The CDR3 loop spans 15 amino acids. Germline CDR1 reads SGHAT; CDR2 reads FQNNGV. The CDR3 protein is CVNSLESSGNHEQFF. The CDR3, as DNA: TGTGTCAACAGTTTAGAATCTAGCGGGAATCATGAGCAGTTCTTC. The entire variable domain, with the rest obtained from reference TRBV11-2 and TRBJ2-1, is as follows: EAGVAQSPRYKIIEKRQSVAFWCNPISGHATLYWYQQILGQGPKLLIQFQNNGVVDDSQLPKDRFSAERLKGVDSTLKIQPAKLEDSAVYLCVNSLESSGNHEQFFGPGTRLTVL.

The V call is TRBV6-1, the J call TRBJ2-1; possible D gene TRBD2, 6 bases. Per the germline V gene, CDR1 is MNHNS and CDR2 is SASEGT. The CDR3 is 15 residues long. Trimming removed 10 bases from V and 0 bases from J, with 16 bases in between. DNA of the CDR3: TGTGCCATTATAGCGGAAGTGAGCTCCTACAATGAGCAGTTCTTC. Protein product: CAIIAEVSSYNEQFF.

This clonotype appeared a single time. The junction differs from germline at one of its ends, possibly a read error. The V call is TRBV4-1, the J call TRBJ2-3; no firm D call. This CDR3 is 13 amino acids long. Germline CDR1 reads MGHRA; CDR2 reads YSYEKL. The CDR3 sequence is CASSCPSTDTQYF. CDR3 coding DNA: TGTGCCAGCAGCTGTCCTAGTACAGATACGCAGTATTTT.

As concerns this clonotype: At one boundary the junction diverges from the germline segment, which might be a read error. The gene calls are TRBV6-5 and TRBJ1-3, with TRBD1 matching 7 bases. The CDR3 runs 19 residues. The V gene's germline CDR1 is MNHEY and CDR2 SVGAGI. The CDR3 bases are TGTGCCAGCAGCCGGGGACAGATCCCATCTTGGAGCTCTGAAAACACCATATATTTT. Its protein product is CASSRGQIPSWSSENTIYF.

In regard to this clonotype: This may stem from a read error, because a much larger clone lies one nucleotide away. V is TRBV7-9 and J is TRBJ2-5; 10 bases are shared with TRBD2. CDR1 and CDR2 (germline): SEHNR, FQNEAQ (reference sequence). The CDR3 contains 16 residues. Unmatched junction bases numbered 14, after V lost 6 bases and J lost 7 bases. The CDR3 spells CASRSPAGGLWVTQYF. As DNA, the CDR3 is TGTGCCAGCAGAAGCCCAGCGGGAGGGCTCTGGGTGACCCAGTACTTC.

Points on this clonotype: This may arise from a read error, as a much more abundant clone is one base away. The rearrangement joins TRBV6-1 to TRBJ1-1, with a tentative D call TRBD1 (5 bases). The germline V gene has CDR1 MNHNS and CDR2 SASEGT. This CDR3 is 13 amino acids long. CDR3 protein: CASSVGAFTEAYF. DNA for the CDR3: TGTGCCAGCAGTGTAGGGGCGTTCACTGAAGCTTACTTT.

This chain connects TRBV5-6 to TRBJ2-6; D not resolved. The ends were cut back, 5 bases at V and 1 base at J, with 13 bases in the middle. CDR1 SGHDT and CDR2 YYEEEE come from the germline V gene. The length of the CDR3 is 16 residues. In nucleotides, the CDR3 is TGTGCCAGCAGTTTGTGGTGGTGGTCTGGGGCCAACGTCCTGACTTTC. Its protein is CASSLWWWSGANVLTF. The full variable domain, in which reference TRBV5-6 and TRBJ2-6 provide the parts outside the CDR3, is DAGVTQSPTHLIKTRGQQVTLRCSPKSGHDTVSWYQQALGQGPQFIFQYYEEEERQRGNFPDRFSGHQFPNYSSELNVNALLLGDSALYLCASSLWWWSGANVLTFGAGSRLTVL.

The table lists this clonotype with a count of one. Germline and junction disagree at one end, which may indicate a read error. The chain carries TRBV11-1 and TRBJ1-2; tentative D call: TRBD1 (6 bases). Germline CDR1 reads SGHAT; CDR2 reads FQDESV (reference sequence). This CDR3 spans 15 amino acids. CDR3 DNA: TGTGCCAGCAACCTTTACACGGGGGGCGACTATGGCTACATCTTC. This gives the protein CASNLYTGGDYGYIF.

As regards this clonotype: The germline gene is not matched at one end of the junction; a read error may be the cause. The chain uses TRBV6-5 and TRBJ2-2; possibly TRBD1 or TRBD2 for D (5 bases each). The CDR3 spans 14 residues. Per germline, CDR1 MNHEY and CDR2 SVGAGI. CDR3: CASRDPGLVGEPFF. The CDR3 coding sequence is TGTGCCAGCAGGGACCCAGGGTTGGTCGGGGAGCCGTTTTTT.

Concerning this clonotype itself: One junction end does not reproduce the germline sequence, and a read error may be involved. The chain employs TRBV12-5 and TRBJ2-1; D might be TRBD1 (6 bases). The CDR3 runs to 15 residues. From germline, CDR1 is LGHNT and CDR2 FRNRAP. This CDR3 is CVSGLGQGPYNEQSF. The DNA of the CDR3 is TGTGTTAGTGGTTTGGGGCAGGGGCCCTACAATGAGCAGTCCTTC. The variable domain in full, with the rest retrieved from reference TRBV12-5 and TRBJ2-1, is DARVTQTPRHKVTEMGQEVTMRCQPILGHNTVFWYRQTMMQGLELLAYFRNRAPLDDSGMPKDRFSAEMPDATLATLKIQPSEPRDSAVYFCVSGLGQGPYNEQSFGPGTRLTVL.

This clonotype was recorded at least ten times. The chain carries TRBV28 and TRBJ2-7, with D possibly being TRBD1 (6 bases). Deletions cut 7 bases from V and 3 bases from J, with 16 bases between. CDR3 size: 14 residues. Per germline, CDR1 MDHEN and CDR2 SYDVKM. The CDR3 sequence is CASTRPRTVYEQYF. The CDR3 DNA is TGTGCCAGCACGCGCCCACGGACAGTCTACGAGCAGTACTTC.

Regarding this clonotype: The CDR3 does not end in the conserved phenylalanine or tryptophan, so this is likely a read error. The V call is TRBV11-3, the J call TRBJ2-1, with D perhaps matching TRBD2 (6 bases). V was cut by 8 bases and J by 9 bases, with 17 bases left in between. CDR1 is SGHNT and CDR2 is YENEEA in the germline V gene. The CDR3 contains 13 residues. In DNA form, the CDR3 reads TGTGCCAGCGGCCTAGTGGACGGGGGTGAGCAGTTCCTC. The encoded protein is CASGLVDGGEQFL.

Comment on this clonotype: A clone one base away is much larger, so this may be a read error. The chain recombines TRBV6-4 with TRBJ2-2, with D unclear. Germline V CDR1 and CDR2: MRHNA, SNTAGT. This CDR3 has 14 residues. The CDR3 region has the DNA TGTTCCAGCAGTGACTCGCTCGACACCGGGGAGCTGTTTTTT. Translating gives CSSSDSLDTGELFF.

As concerns this clonotype: A junction end diverges from the germline sequence, so it may reflect a read error. The chain combines TRBV11-2 with TRBJ1-1; tentatively, D is TRBD1 (6 bases). CDR3 length: 15 amino acids. Germline assignment: CDR1 SGHAT and CDR2 FQNNGV. CDR3 nucleotides: TGTGCCAGCAGCTTAGGGCCGGGGGCGAACATTGAAGCTTACTTT. Translated, it gives CASSLGPGANIEAYF.